This is a list of T cell receptor beta chains from one sample in a study of TIL therapy for anti-PD-1-resistant metastatic lung cancer. Assay: immunoSEQ multiplex PCR; the TCRdb copy retains only in-frame clones and omits some. Seen here are tens of thousands of clones, about 79% observed once, and the top ten hold more than 6.5%. Here the sequenced sample was blood, taken at baseline. The receptors were sampled from a person aged 25 to 80 with non-small cell lung cancer. Each CDR3 is given with its conserved first and last residue. Each record gives: V gene, clone size, CDR3 length, D gene, J gene, CDR3 DNA, CDR3 protein. The D gene is left open where the match is weak. Size tells how often a clone was seen (once, few, many) or the class of an expanded clone, and some rows leave it out.

v_call: TRBV10-3; clone_size: once; cdr3_length: 15; d_call: TRBD1; j_call: TRBJ2-7; cdr3_nt: TGTGCCTCGGGACAGGGGGCCCTTGGGATCTACGAGCAGTACTTC; cdr3_aa: CASGQGALGIYEQYF
v_call: TRBV21-1; clone_size: .; cdr3_length: 19; d_call: .; j_call: TRBJ1-1; cdr3_nt: TGTGCCAGCAGCAAGAATCTACTTTCGTTAAGGGCAGGGGGTCTTGAAGCTTTCTTT; cdr3_aa: CASSKNLLSLRAGGLEAFF
v_call: TRBV27; clone_size: .; cdr3_length: 15; d_call: TRBD1; j_call: TRBJ1-1; cdr3_nt: TGTGCCAGCAGTTTATCTAGGGACAGGGGCACTGAAGCTTTCTTT; cdr3_aa: CASSLSRDRGTEAFF
v_call: TRBV27; clone_size: .; cdr3_length: 15; d_call: TRBD1; j_call: TRBJ2-7; cdr3_nt: TGTGCCAGCAGTTCCCCTATGACAGGGTCCTACGAGCAGTACTTC; cdr3_aa: CASSSPMTGSYEQYF
v_call: TRBV2; clone_size: .; cdr3_length: 11; d_call: .; j_call: TRBJ2-5; cdr3_nt: TGTGCCGGGGGCTGGGAAGAGACCCAGTACTTC; cdr3_aa: CAGGWEETQYF
v_call: TRBV5-1; clone_size: few; cdr3_length: 12; d_call: .; j_call: TRBJ2-7; cdr3_nt: TGCGCCAGCCGCGAGGGGGGCGTCGAGCAGTACTTC; cdr3_aa: CASREGGVEQYF
v_call: TRBV6-4; clone_size: few; cdr3_length: 13; d_call: .; j_call: TRBJ1-2; cdr3_nt: TGTGCCAGCAGTGACTCGGTTTGGGGGGGCTACACCTTC; cdr3_aa: CASSDSVWGGYTF
v_call: TRBV5-4; clone_size: .; cdr3_length: 15; d_call: TRBD1; j_call: TRBJ2-2; cdr3_nt: TGTGCCAGCAGCTTTCAGGGGGCGCGCACCGGGGAGCTGTTTTTT; cdr3_aa: CASSFQGARTGELFF
v_call: TRBV5-4; clone_size: .; cdr3_length: 13; d_call: .; j_call: TRBJ1-3; cdr3_nt: TGTGCCAGCAGCTTGACAGGAGGAAACACCATATATTTT; cdr3_aa: CASSLTGGNTIYF
v_call: TRBV5-6; clone_size: .; cdr3_length: 17; d_call: TRBD1; j_call: TRBJ1-1; cdr3_nt: TGTGCCAGCAGCTCCCTCGGGACAGCCGACTTGAACACTGAAGCTTTCTTT; cdr3_aa: CASSSLGTADLNTEAFF
v_call: TRBV27; clone_size: .; cdr3_length: 18; d_call: TRBD1; j_call: TRBJ2-2; cdr3_nt: TGTGCCAGCAGTTTACATAGGACAGGGGGCGCGGACACCGGGGAGCTGTTTTTT; cdr3_aa: CASSLHRTGGADTGELFF
v_call: TRBV9; clone_size: .; cdr3_length: 15; d_call: TRBD2; j_call: TRBJ2-1; cdr3_nt: TGTGCCAGCAGCCTTCGGACTAGCGGTACGGATGAGCAGTTCTTC; cdr3_aa: CASSLRTSGTDEQFF
v_call: TRBV4-2; clone_size: .; cdr3_length: 15; d_call: .; j_call: TRBJ1-2; cdr3_nt: TGTGCCAGCAGCCAAGACGGCAGCTTTGTCTATGGCTACACCTTC; cdr3_aa: CASSQDGSFVYGYTF
v_call: TRBV4-1; clone_size: few; cdr3_length: 16; d_call: .; j_call: TRBJ2-2; cdr3_nt: TGCGCCAGCAGCCAAGTGGACATGGTAGTGTTCGGGGAGCTGTTTTTT; cdr3_aa: CASSQVDMVVFGELFF
v_call: TRBV15; clone_size: .; cdr3_length: 15; d_call: .; j_call: TRBJ2-5; cdr3_nt: TGTGCCACCAGCAGAGATACAGGGCTTGGGGAGACCCAGTACTTC; cdr3_aa: CATSRDTGLGETQYF
v_call: TRBV27; clone_size: .; cdr3_length: 11; d_call: .; j_call: TRBJ1-2; cdr3_nt: TGTGCCAGCACCAAGTATTATGGCTACACCTTC; cdr3_aa: CASTKYYGYTF
v_call: TRBV5-5; clone_size: few; cdr3_length: 14; d_call: TRBD1; j_call: TRBJ1-6; cdr3_nt: TGTGCCAGCAGCGGGACAGGGAGTGCGTCACCCCTCCACTTT; cdr3_aa: CASSGTGSASPLHF
v_call: TRBV29-1; clone_size: once; cdr3_length: 14; d_call: TRBD1; j_call: TRBJ2-2; cdr3_nt: TGCAGCGTTGACGCGGACAGGGCCCCCGGGGAGCTGTTTTTT; cdr3_aa: CSVDADRAPGELFF
v_call: TRBV7-3; clone_size: .; cdr3_length: 15; d_call: .; j_call: TRBJ1-3; cdr3_nt: TGTGCCAGCAGCCTAACCCCTCACACTGGAAACACCATATATTTT; cdr3_aa: CASSLTPHTGNTIYF
v_call: TRBV6-1; clone_size: .; cdr3_length: 14; d_call: .; j_call: TRBJ2-7; cdr3_nt: TGTGCCAGCAGTACTCGGGGGTACACCTACGAGCAGTACTTC; cdr3_aa: CASSTRGYTYEQYF
v_call: TRBV10-3; clone_size: .; cdr3_length: 15; d_call: .; j_call: TRBJ1-3; cdr3_nt: TGTGCCATCAGTGAATTTCAGAGCTCTGGAAACACCATATATTTT; cdr3_aa: CAISEFQSSGNTIYF
v_call: TRBV18; clone_size: .; cdr3_length: 14; d_call: .; j_call: TRBJ1-1; cdr3_nt: TGTGCCAGCTCACCAAACCCTAGTAACACTGAAGCTTTCTTT; cdr3_aa: CASSPNPSNTEAFF
v_call: TRBV13; clone_size: .; cdr3_length: 17; d_call: .; j_call: TRBJ2-7; cdr3_nt: TGTGCCAGCAGCTTAAGGGTCGTCCCCAGCCTTTCCTACGAGCAGTACTTC; cdr3_aa: CASSLRVVPSLSYEQYF
v_call: TRBV19; clone_size: once; cdr3_length: 13; d_call: .; j_call: TRBJ1-1; cdr3_nt: TGTGCCAGTTCGGGACCAATGAACACTGAAGCTTTCTTT; cdr3_aa: CASSGPMNTEAFF
v_call: TRBV2; clone_size: .; cdr3_length: 13; d_call: .; j_call: TRBJ1-1; cdr3_nt: TGTGCCAGCGGAAGCCGGACGAACACTGAAGCTTTCTTT; cdr3_aa: CASGSRTNTEAFF
v_call: TRBV30; clone_size: .; cdr3_length: 15; d_call: TRBD2; j_call: TRBJ2-3; cdr3_nt: TGTGCCTGGAGTCCAGGACTAGCGGGCACAGATACGCAGTATTTT; cdr3_aa: CAWSPGLAGTDTQYF
v_call: TRBV10-2; clone_size: .; cdr3_length: 18; d_call: TRBD2; j_call: TRBJ2-1; cdr3_nt: TGCGCCAGCAGTGATCCGGGACTAGCGGGGGGGCCATTGAATGAGCAGTTCTTC; cdr3_aa: CASSDPGLAGGPLNEQFF
v_call: TRBV7-9; clone_size: .; cdr3_length: 16; d_call: TRBD2; j_call: TRBJ2-1; cdr3_nt: TGTGCCAGCAGCTTAACGGTTCTAGCGGGAGAAAATGAGCAGTTCTTC; cdr3_aa: CASSLTVLAGENEQFF
v_call: TRBV2; clone_size: .; cdr3_length: 13; d_call: .; j_call: TRBJ1-2; cdr3_nt: TGTGCCAGCAGTGAAGGGGGGGTTGTAGGCTACACCTTC; cdr3_aa: CASSEGGVVGYTF
v_call: TRBV19; clone_size: .; cdr3_length: 13; d_call: .; j_call: TRBJ2-6; cdr3_nt: TGTGCCAGTTGGTACTCTGGGGCCAACGTCCTGACTTTC; cdr3_aa: CASWYSGANVLTF
v_call: TRBV11-3; clone_size: once; cdr3_length: 12; d_call: .; j_call: TRBJ2-7; cdr3_nt: TGTGCCAGCAGCTTAGATCCTTCAGTGCAGTACTTC; cdr3_aa: CASSLDPSVQYF
v_call: TRBV5-6; clone_size: .; cdr3_length: 19; d_call: TRBD1; j_call: TRBJ2-4; cdr3_nt: TGTGCCAGCAGCTTGGTTCGTTACAGGGGAGAGCCGGCCAAAAACATTCAGTACTTC; cdr3_aa: CASSLVRYRGEPAKNIQYF
v_call: TRBV7-9; clone_size: once; cdr3_length: 14; d_call: .; j_call: TRBJ2-7; cdr3_nt: TGTGCCAGCAGCTATAAAGCCGGGACCAACGAGCAGTACTTC; cdr3_aa: CASSYKAGTNEQYF
v_call: TRBV6-6; clone_size: .; cdr3_length: 15; d_call: TRBD1; j_call: TRBJ1-5; cdr3_nt: TGTGCCAGCAGGAAAAGAGGGACAGCCGCCTTTCCCCAGCATTTT; cdr3_aa: CASRKRGTAAFPQHF
v_call: TRBV7-9; clone_size: .; cdr3_length: 16; d_call: TRBD2; j_call: TRBJ2-5; cdr3_nt: TGTGCCAGCAGCTTATTAGGCGGGGGGCTCCAAGAGACCCAGTACTTC; cdr3_aa: CASSLLGGGLQETQYF
v_call: TRBV5-6; clone_size: .; cdr3_length: 12; d_call: .; j_call: TRBJ2-7; cdr3_nt: TGTGCCAGCAGTATCGGGACCTACGAGCAGTACTTC; cdr3_aa: CASSIGTYEQYF
v_call: TRBV6-1; clone_size: .; cdr3_length: 13; d_call: TRBD1; j_call: TRBJ2-4; cdr3_nt: TGTGCCAGCAGTGAAGGGACAGGGATCATTCAGTACTTC; cdr3_aa: CASSEGTGIIQYF
v_call: TRBV6-5; clone_size: .; cdr3_length: 10; d_call: .; j_call: TRBJ2-7; cdr3_nt: TGTGCCAGCAGCAGGGGCAAAGAGTACTTC; cdr3_aa: CASSRGKEYF
v_call: TRBV19; clone_size: .; cdr3_length: 15; d_call: .; j_call: TRBJ2-5; cdr3_nt: TGTGCCAGTAGTTCAACCCCGACTGGTCAAGAGACCCAGTACTTC; cdr3_aa: CASSSTPTGQETQYF
v_call: TRBV28; clone_size: .; cdr3_length: 15; d_call: TRBD1; j_call: TRBJ1-6; cdr3_nt: TGTGCCAGCCGGGACAGGGGGGTCTTTTATTCACCCCTCCACTTT; cdr3_aa: CASRDRGVFYSPLHF
v_call: TRBV5-1; clone_size: .; cdr3_length: 16; d_call: TRBD1; j_call: TRBJ1-1; cdr3_nt: TGCGCCAGCAGCCGGACAGGAGCTACCTTGAACACTGAAGCTTTCTTT; cdr3_aa: CASSRTGATLNTEAFF
v_call: TRBV11-2; clone_size: .; cdr3_length: 16; d_call: .; j_call: TRBJ2-6; cdr3_nt: TGTGCCAGCAGCTTAGATGCCCCAAGGGGGGCCAACGTCCTGACTTTC; cdr3_aa: CASSLDAPRGANVLTF
v_call: TRBV9; clone_size: .; cdr3_length: 13; d_call: .; j_call: TRBJ1-1; cdr3_nt: TGTGCCAGCAGCGTAGGGCAATATACTGAAGCTTTCTTT; cdr3_aa: CASSVGQYTEAFF
v_call: TRBV28; clone_size: .; cdr3_length: 14; d_call: TRBD1; j_call: TRBJ2-7; cdr3_nt: TGTGCCAGCAGTTTTGGAGACAGGGACTACGAGCAGTACTTC; cdr3_aa: CASSFGDRDYEQYF
v_call: TRBV6-1; clone_size: .; cdr3_length: 13; d_call: .; j_call: TRBJ1-1; cdr3_nt: TGTGCCAGCAGCGGAAATTTGAACACTGAAGCTTTCTTT; cdr3_aa: CASSGNLNTEAFF
v_call: TRBV6-6; clone_size: .; cdr3_length: 12; d_call: .; j_call: TRBJ2-5; cdr3_nt: TGTGCCGCTGGGCGACTTCAAGAGACCCAGTACTTC; cdr3_aa: CAAGRLQETQYF
v_call: TRBV9; clone_size: .; cdr3_length: 15; d_call: TRBD2; j_call: TRBJ2-7; cdr3_nt: TGTGCCAGCAGCGCTAGCGGTCCCAGCTCCTACGAGCAGTACTTC; cdr3_aa: CASSASGPSSYEQYF